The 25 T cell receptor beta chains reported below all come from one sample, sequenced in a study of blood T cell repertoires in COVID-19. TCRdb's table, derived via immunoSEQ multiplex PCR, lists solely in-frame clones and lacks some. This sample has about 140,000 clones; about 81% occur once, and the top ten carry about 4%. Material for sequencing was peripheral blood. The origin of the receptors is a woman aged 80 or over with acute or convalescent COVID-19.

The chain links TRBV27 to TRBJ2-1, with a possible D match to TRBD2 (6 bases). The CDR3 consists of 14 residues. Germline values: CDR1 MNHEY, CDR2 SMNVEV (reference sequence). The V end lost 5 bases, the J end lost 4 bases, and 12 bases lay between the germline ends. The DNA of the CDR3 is TGTGCCAGCAGTGTGGGACTGTATTACAATGAGCAGTTCTTC. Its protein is CASSVGLYYNEQFF.

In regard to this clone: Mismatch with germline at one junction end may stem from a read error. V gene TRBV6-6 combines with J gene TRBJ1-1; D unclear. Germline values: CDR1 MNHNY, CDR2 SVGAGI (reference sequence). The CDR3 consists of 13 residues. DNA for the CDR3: TGTGCCAGCAGTTATCGTGGGGAGACTGAAGCCTTCTTT. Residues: CASSYRGETEAFF.

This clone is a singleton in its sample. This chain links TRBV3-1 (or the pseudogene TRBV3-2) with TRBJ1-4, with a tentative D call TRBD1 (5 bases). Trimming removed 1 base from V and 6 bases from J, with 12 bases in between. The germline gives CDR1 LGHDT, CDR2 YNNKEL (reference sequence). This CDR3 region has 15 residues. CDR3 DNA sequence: TGTGCCAGCAGCCAAGGGCCGGGACTGGATGAAAAACTGTTTTTT. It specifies CASSQGPGLDEKLFF.

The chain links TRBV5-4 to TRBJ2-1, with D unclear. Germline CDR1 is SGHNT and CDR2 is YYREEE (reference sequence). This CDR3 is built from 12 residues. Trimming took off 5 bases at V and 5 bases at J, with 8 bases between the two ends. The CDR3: CASSQVNNEQFF. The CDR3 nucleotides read TGTGCCAGCAGTCAGGTTAACAATGAGCAGTTCTTC.

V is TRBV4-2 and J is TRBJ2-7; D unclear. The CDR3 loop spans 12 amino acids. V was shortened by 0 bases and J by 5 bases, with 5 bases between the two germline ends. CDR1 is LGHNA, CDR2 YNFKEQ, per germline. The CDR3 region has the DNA TGTGCCAGCAGCCAAGAATTAAACGAGCAGTACTTC. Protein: CASSQELNEQYF.

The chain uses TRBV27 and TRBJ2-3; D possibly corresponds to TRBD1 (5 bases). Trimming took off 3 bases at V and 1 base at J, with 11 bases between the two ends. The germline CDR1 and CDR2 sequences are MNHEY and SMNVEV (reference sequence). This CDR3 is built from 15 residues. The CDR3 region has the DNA TGTGCCAGCAGTTTGGCAGGGTTTGGCACAGATACGCAGTATTTT. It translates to CASSLAGFGTDTQYF.

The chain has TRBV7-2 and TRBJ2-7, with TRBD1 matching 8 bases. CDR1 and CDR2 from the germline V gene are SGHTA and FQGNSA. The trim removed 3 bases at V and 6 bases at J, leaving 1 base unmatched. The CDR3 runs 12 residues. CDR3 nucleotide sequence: TGTGCCAGCAGCTTTGACAGGGGCGAGCAGTACTTC. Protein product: CASSFDRGEQYF. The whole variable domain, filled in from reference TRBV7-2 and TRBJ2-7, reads GAGVSQSPSNKVTEKGKDVELRCDPISGHTALYWYRQSLGQGLEFLIYFQGNSAPDKSGLPSDRFSAERTGGSVSTLTIQRTQQEDSAVYLCASSFDRGEQYFGPGTRLTVT.

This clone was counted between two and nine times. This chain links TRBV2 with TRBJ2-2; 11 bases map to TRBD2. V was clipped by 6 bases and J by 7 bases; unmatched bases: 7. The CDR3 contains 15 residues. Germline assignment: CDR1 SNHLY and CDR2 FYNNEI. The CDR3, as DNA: TGTGCCAGCAGCAAACTAGCGGGAGAGTACGGGGAGCTGTTTTTT. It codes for CASSKLAGEYGELFF. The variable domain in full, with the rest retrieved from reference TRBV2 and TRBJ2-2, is EPEVTQTPSHQVTQMGQEVILRCVPISNHLYFYWYRQILGQKVEFLVSFYNNEISEKSEIFDDQFSVERPDGSNFTLKIRSTKLEDSAMYFCASSKLAGEYGELFFGEGSRLTVL.

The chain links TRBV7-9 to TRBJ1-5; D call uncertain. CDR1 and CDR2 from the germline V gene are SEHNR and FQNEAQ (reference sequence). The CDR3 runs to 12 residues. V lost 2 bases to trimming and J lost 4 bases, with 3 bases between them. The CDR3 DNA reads TGTGCCAGCAGCTTACCGAATCAGCCCCAGCATTTT. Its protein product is CASSLPNQPQHF.

In DNA form, the CDR3 reads TGTGCCAGCAGCTTAGAATGGGCAAGTGAGACCCAGTACTTC. Translating it yields CASSLEWASETQYF. The gene calls are TRBV7-9 and TRBJ2-5; no definite D call. Germline assignment: CDR1 SEHNR and CDR2 FQNEAQ (reference sequence). The CDR3 is 14 amino acids. V shed 1 base and J shed 5 bases, with 11 bases lying between them.

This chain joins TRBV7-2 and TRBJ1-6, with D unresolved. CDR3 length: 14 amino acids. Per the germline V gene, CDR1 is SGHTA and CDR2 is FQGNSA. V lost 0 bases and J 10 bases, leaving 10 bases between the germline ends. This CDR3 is CASSLANFESPLHF. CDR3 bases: TGTGCCAGCAGCTTAGCGAATTTTGAGTCACCCCTCCACTTT.

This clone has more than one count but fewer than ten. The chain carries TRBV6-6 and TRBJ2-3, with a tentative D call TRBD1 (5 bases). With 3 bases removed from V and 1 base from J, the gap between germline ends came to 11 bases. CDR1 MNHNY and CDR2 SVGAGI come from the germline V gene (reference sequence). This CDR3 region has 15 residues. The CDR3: CASSYPGMGTDTQYF. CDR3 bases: TGTGCCAGCAGTTATCCAGGGATGGGCACAGATACGCAGTATTTT.

CDR3 coding DNA: TGTGCCAGCAGCTTGGTTGACAACTTGAACACTGAAGCTTTCTTT. Translated: CASSLVDNLNTEAFF. The chain carries TRBV7-9 and TRBJ1-1; D unclear. This CDR3 contains 15 residues. The germline V gene encodes CDR1 SEHNR and CDR2 FQNEAQ (reference sequence). The ends were cut back, 3 bases at V and 0 bases at J, with 11 bases in the middle.

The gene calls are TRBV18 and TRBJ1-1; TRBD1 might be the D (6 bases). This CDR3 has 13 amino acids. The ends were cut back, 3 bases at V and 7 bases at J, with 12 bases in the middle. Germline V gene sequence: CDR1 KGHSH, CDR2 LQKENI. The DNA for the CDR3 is TGTGCCAGCTCACCCCTGGGGGCGGTTGAAGCTTTCTTT. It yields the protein CASSPLGAVEAFF.

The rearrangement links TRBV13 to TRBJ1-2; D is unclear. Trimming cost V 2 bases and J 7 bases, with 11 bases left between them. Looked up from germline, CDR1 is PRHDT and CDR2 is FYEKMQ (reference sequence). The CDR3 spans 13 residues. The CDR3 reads CASSLHSRGGYTF. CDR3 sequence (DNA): TGTGCCAGCAGCTTACATAGCCGGGGTGGCTACACCTTC.

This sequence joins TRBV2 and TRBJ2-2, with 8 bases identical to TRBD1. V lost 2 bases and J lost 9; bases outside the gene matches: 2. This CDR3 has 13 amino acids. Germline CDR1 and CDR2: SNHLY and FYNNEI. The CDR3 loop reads CASSESRGRELFF. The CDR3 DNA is TGTGCCAGCAGTGAATCCAGGGGGCGGGAGCTGTTTTTT.

Here the CDR3 DNA reads TGTGCCAGCAGCCCGGACAGTTCTTGGGATGAGCAGTTCTTC. Encoded protein: CASSPDSSWDEQFF. The V gene is TRBV7-3, the J gene TRBJ2-1; D may be TRBD1 (6 bases). Looked up from germline, CDR1 is SGHTA and CDR2 is FQGTGA. The CDR3 is 14 residues long. Trimming pared 5 bases from V and 8 bases from J, leaving 16 bases between.

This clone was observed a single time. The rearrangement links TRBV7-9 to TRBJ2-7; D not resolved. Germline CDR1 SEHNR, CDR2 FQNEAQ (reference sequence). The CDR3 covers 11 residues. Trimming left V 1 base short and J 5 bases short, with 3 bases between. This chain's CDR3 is CASSLVDEQYF. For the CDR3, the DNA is TGTGCCAGCAGCTTAGTAGACGAGCAGTACTTC.

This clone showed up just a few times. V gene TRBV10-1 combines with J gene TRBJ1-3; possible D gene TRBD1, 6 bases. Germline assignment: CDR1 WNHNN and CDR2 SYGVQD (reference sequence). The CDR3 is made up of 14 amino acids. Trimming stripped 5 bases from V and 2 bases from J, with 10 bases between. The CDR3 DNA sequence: TGCGCCAGCAGTTCCAGGGGTCCTGGAAACACCATATATTTT. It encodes CASSSRGPGNTIYF.

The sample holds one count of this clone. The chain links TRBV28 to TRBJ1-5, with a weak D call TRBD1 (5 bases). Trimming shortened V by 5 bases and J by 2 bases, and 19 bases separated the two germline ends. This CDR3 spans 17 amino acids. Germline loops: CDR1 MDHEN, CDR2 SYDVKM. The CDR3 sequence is CASSQKGIPVGNQPQHF. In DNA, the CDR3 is TGTGCCAGCAGTCAAAAGGGGATACCGGTGGGCAATCAGCCCCAGCATTTT.

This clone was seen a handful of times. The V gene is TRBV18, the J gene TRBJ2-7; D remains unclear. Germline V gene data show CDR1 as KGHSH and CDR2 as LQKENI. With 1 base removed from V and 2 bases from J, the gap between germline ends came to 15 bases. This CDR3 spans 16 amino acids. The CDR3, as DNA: TGTGCCAGCTCACCACAGCCTGCTCGGGTACCCTACGAGCAGTACTTC. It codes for CASSPQPARVPYEQYF.

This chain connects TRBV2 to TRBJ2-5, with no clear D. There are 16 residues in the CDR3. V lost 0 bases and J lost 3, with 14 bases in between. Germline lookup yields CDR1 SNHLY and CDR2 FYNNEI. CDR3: CASSEASGSSKETQYF. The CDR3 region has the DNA TGTGCCAGCAGTGAAGCCTCGGGTAGTTCGAAAGAGACCCAGTACTTC.

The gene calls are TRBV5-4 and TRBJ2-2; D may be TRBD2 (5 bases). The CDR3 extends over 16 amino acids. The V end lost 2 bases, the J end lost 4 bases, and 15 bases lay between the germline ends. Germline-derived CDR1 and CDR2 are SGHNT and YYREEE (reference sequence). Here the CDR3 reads CASSFLRSGSTGELFF. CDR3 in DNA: TGTGCCAGCAGCTTCCTCCGGAGCGGTTCCACCGGGGAGCTGTTTTTT.

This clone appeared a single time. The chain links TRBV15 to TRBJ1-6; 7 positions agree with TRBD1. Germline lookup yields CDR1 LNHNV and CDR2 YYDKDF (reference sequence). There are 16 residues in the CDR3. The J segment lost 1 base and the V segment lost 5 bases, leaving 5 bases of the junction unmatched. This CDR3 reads CATSLRTGSYNSPLHF. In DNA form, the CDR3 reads TGTGCCACCAGCCTGCGGACAGGATCCTATAATTCACCCCTCCACTTT.

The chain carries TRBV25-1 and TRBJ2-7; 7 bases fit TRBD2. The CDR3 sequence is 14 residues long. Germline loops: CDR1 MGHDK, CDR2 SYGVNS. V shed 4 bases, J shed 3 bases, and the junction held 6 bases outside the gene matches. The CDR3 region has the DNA TGTGCCAGCAGTGGGGTTGGGGGGGACTACGAGCAGTACTTC. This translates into CASSGVGGDYEQYF.